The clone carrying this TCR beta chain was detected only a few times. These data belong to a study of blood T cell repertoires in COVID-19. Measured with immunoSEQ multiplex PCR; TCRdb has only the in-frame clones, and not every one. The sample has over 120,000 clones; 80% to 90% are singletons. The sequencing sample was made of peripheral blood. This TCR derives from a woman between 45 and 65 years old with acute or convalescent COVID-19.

CDR3: CASSQVSGTPKANYGYTF. The CDR3 DNA sequence: TGTGCCAGCAGCCAAGTATCGGGTACCCCGAAGGCTAACTATGGCTACACCTTC. The chain joins TRBV3-1 (or the pseudogene TRBV3-2) to TRBJ1-2; D not resolved. The CDR3 loop spans 18 amino acids. Germline V lookup: CDR1 LGHDT, CDR2 YNNKEL (reference sequence). The V end was cut by 1 base, the J end by 0 bases, with 18 bases between.